Below are 24 T cell receptor beta chains sequenced from a single sample in a study of immune evolution from preneoplasia to lung adenocarcinoma. The method was immunoSEQ multiplex PCR; TCRdb's version includes in-frame clones alone and lacks a portion of them. The profile shows about 4,100 clones, 77% of them singletons. Sequencing was carried out using FFPE adjacent normal lung tissue. The receptors here all came from a person aged 55-80 years with lung adenocarcinoma.

The chain recombines TRBV11-2 with TRBJ2-5; TRBD2 might be the D (5 bases). The germline V gene has CDR1 SGHAT and CDR2 FQNNGV. The CDR3 consists of 15 residues. Trimming pared 0 bases from V and 1 base from J, leaving 9 bases between. The CDR3 coding sequence is TGTGCCAGCAGCTTAGAGCCTAGCCTCCAAGAGACCCAGTACTTC. Amino acids: CASSLEPSLQETQYF.

This chain connects TRBV11-1 to TRBJ2-1; 8 bases fit TRBD1. The germline V gene has CDR1 SGHAT and CDR2 FQDESV (reference sequence). The V gene end was trimmed by 1 base and the J gene end by 3 bases; junction bases not matched to a gene: 2. This CDR3 spans 15 amino acids. In DNA form, the CDR3 reads TGTGCCAGCAGCTTAGACAGGGGGGTCTACAATGAGCAGTTCTTC. Translated, it gives CASSLDRGVYNEQFF.

The genes are TRBV5-1 and TRBJ2-1, with 11 bases lining up with TRBD1. V was pared by 2 bases and J by 10 bases, with 11 bases of the junction left unmatched. The V gene's germline CDR1 is SGHRS and CDR2 YFSETQ. The CDR3 has 16 residues. In nucleotides, the CDR3 is TGCGCCAGCAGCTTATCCGGACAGGGGGCCGGGGGGGAGCAGTTCTTC. It encodes CASSLSGQGAGGEQFF. The complete variable domain, with remaining parts taken from reference TRBV5-1 and TRBJ2-1, reads KAGVTQTPRYLIKTRGQQVTLSCSPISGHRSVSWYQQTPGQGLQFLFEYFSETQRNKGNFPGRFSGRQFSNSRSEMNVSTLELGDSALYLCASSLSGQGAGGEQFFGPGTRLTVL.

V and J are TRBV5-4 and TRBJ1-2; perhaps TRBD1 as D (5 bases). Germline V gene data show CDR1 as SGHNT and CDR2 as YYREEE (reference sequence). The CDR3 has 15 amino acids. V gave up 0 bases and J gave up 4 bases, with 13 bases separating them. The DNA for the CDR3 is TGTGCCAGCAGCTTGGAGGGGTCGGGGATCTATGGCTACACCTTC. It codes for CASSLEGSGIYGYTF. Filled out from reference TRBV5-4 and TRBJ1-2, the complete variable domain reads ETGVTQSPTHLIKTRGQQVTLRCSSQSGHNTVSWYQQALGQGPQFIFQYYREEENGRGNFPPRFSGLQFPNYSSELNVNALELDDSALYLCASSLEGSGIYGYTFGSGTRLTVV.

The V call is TRBV5-3, the J call TRBJ1-5, with 7 nucleotides matching TRBD1. TRBV5-3 is flagged as an ORF with uncertain function. This CDR3 has 17 residues. V lost 5 bases to trimming and J lost 3 bases; unmatched junction nucleotides: 14. CDR3 sequence: CARRPRNRDRHNQPQHF. The DNA of the CDR3 is TGTGCCAGAAGACCCAGAAACCGGGACAGACACAATCAGCCCCAGCATTTT.

This clone was detected only a few times. J is TRBJ1-4 and V is TRBV6-7; 12 bases are shared with TRBD1. TRBV6-7 is an open reading frame whose function is uncertain. V was clipped by 5 bases and J by 2 bases; unmatched bases: 18. The CDR3 consists of 21 residues. The CDR3 DNA reads as TGTGCCAGCAGTCCCCGTCCGGGACAGGGGGCCCGACCCGGGACTAATGAAAAACTGTTTTTT. Translating it yields CASSPRPGQGARPGTNEKLFF.

The chain carries TRBV11-2 and TRBJ2-7; TRBD1 aligns across 9 bases. Germline V gene lookup returns CDR1 SGHAT and CDR2 FQNNGV. This CDR3 is built from 15 residues. After removal of 6 bases from V and 0 bases from J, the junction contained 6 bases not matched to a gene. DNA for the CDR3: TGTGCCAGCAGTACGGGACAGGGCATCTCCTACGAGCAGTACTTC. Residues: CASSTGQGISYEQYF. Using reference TRBV11-2 and TRBJ2-7 for the parts outside the CDR3, the full variable domain is EAGVAQSPRYKIIEKRQSVAFWCNPISGHATLYWYQQILGQGPKLLIQFQNNGVVDDSQLPKDRFSAERLKGVDSTLKIQPAKLEDSAVYLCASSTGQGISYEQYFGPGTRLTVT.

A single count supports this clone. The rearrangement joins TRBV5-1 to TRBJ1-2; D remains ambiguous. Germline V gene sequence: CDR1 SGHRS, CDR2 YFSETQ. This CDR3 has 12 residues. The germline V and J ends were trimmed by 4 bases and 8 bases, with 12 bases remaining between them. CDR3 sequence (DNA): TGCGCCAGCAGCCTAGACACGGGGGGCTACACCTTC. Translation gives CASSLDTGGYTF.

With regard to this clone: At one boundary the junction diverges from the germline segment, which might be a read error. The same CDR3 arises from other DNA sequences in this sample as well. The V and J genes are TRBV18 and TRBJ1-5; 10 bases are shared with TRBD1. This CDR3 has 17 amino acids. CDR1 is KGHSH, CDR2 LQKENI, per germline. The CDR3 region is CASSPPGTGDYNQPQHF. DNA of the CDR3: TGTGCCAGTTCACCGCCCGGGACAGGGGACTACAATCAGCCCCAGCATTTT.

The rearrangement links TRBV28 to TRBJ1-2; 7 bases agree with TRBD1. Trimming removed 5 bases from V and 8 bases from J; junction bases left unmatched: 8. Germline lookup yields CDR1 MDHEN and CDR2 SYDVKM. CDR3 length equals 13 residues. The chain's CDR3 is CASSPDRVLGYTF. The CDR3 DNA is TGTGCCAGCAGTCCAGACAGGGTTTTGGGCTACACCTTC.

The chain is built from TRBV5-4 and TRBJ1-1; 8 nucleotides align to TRBD1. There are 13 residues in the CDR3. The germline gives CDR1 SGHNT, CDR2 YYREEE (reference sequence). V lost 3 bases to trimming and J lost 8 bases; unmatched junction nucleotides: 6. The CDR3 sequence: CASSSDRGSEAFF. The CDR3 coding sequence is TGTGCCAGCAGCTCCGACAGGGGATCCGAAGCTTTCTTT.

The chain is built from TRBV28 and TRBJ2-3; D uncertain. The CDR3 has 13 amino acids. The germline V and J ends were trimmed by 6 bases and 0 bases, with 7 bases remaining between them. CDR1 is MDHEN and CDR2 is SYDVKM in the germline V gene. In nucleotides, the CDR3 is TGTGCCAGCAGAGAGTACAGCACAGATACGCAGTATTTT. This codes for CASREYSTDTQYF.

This clone was found once. This rearrangement joins TRBV9 to TRBJ1-6; D not certain. This CDR3 spans 13 amino acids. In germline, CDR1 is SGDLS, CDR2 YYNGEE. Between the trimmed V and J ends, which lost 5 bases and 4 bases, there was a span of 7 bases. In DNA form, the CDR3 reads TGTGCCAGCAGTAGGATTTATAATTCACCCCTCCACTTT. Protein sequence: CASSRIYNSPLHF. Based on the CDR3 plus reference TRBV9 and TRBJ1-6, the full variable domain is DSGVTQTPKHLITATGQRVTLRCSPRSGDLSVYWYQQSLDQGLQFLIQYYNGEERAKGNILERFSAQQFPDLHSELNLSSLELGDSALYFCASSRIYNSPLHFGNGTRLTVT.

The rearrangement joins TRBV15 to TRBJ2-1; D perhaps matches TRBD2 (7 bases). CDR1 and CDR2 (germline): LNHNV, YYDKDF (reference sequence). V was clipped by 1 base and J by 9 bases, with 19 bases between them. The CDR3 consists of 16 residues. CDR3: CATSRVGGGAGSEQFF. As DNA, the CDR3 is TGTGCCACCAGCAGAGTAGGTGGGGGGGCCGGGAGTGAGCAGTTCTTC.

The V call is TRBV30, the J call TRBJ2-3; no definite D call. Germline loops: CDR1 GTSNPN, CDR2 SVGIG (reference sequence). With 1 base removed from V and 4 bases from J, the gap between germline ends came to 9 bases. The CDR3 extends over 13 amino acids. The CDR3 protein is CAWSEGSADTQYF. CDR3 nucleotide sequence: TGTGCCTGGAGTGAGGGTAGTGCAGATACGCAGTATTTT.

There are a few counts of this clone. The chain links TRBV19 to TRBJ1-5, with D perhaps TRBD1 (5 bases). CDR3 size: 17 residues. Germline V gene lookup returns CDR1 LNHDA and CDR2 SQIVND (reference sequence). Trimming took off 4 bases at V and 0 bases at J, with 16 bases between the two ends. As DNA, the CDR3 is TGTGCCAGTAGTAGACAAGACGGGGACTATAGCAATCAGCCCCAGCATTTT. Translation gives CASSRQDGDYSNQPQHF.

The V gene is TRBV28, the J gene TRBJ2-5, with a tentative D call TRBD2 (5 bases). The CDR3 is 15 residues long. The ends were cut back, 8 bases at V and 1 base at J, with 17 bases in the middle. Germline CDR1 MDHEN, CDR2 SYDVKM. The CDR3 region is CASRGAAVFQETQYF. The CDR3, as DNA: TGTGCCAGCCGGGGAGCAGCCGTTTTCCAAGAGACCCAGTACTTC.

Points on this clone: This sample includes further DNA sequences coding for the same CDR3. The chain recombines TRBV28 with TRBJ1-3; 9 positions match TRBD1. The V gene end was trimmed by 5 bases and the J gene end by 1 base; junction bases not matched to a gene: 3. This CDR3 spans 15 amino acids. In germline, CDR1 is MDHEN, CDR2 SYDVKM. CDR3 loop: CASSPGTGSGNTIYF. The CDR3 nucleotides read TGTGCCAGCAGTCCCGGGACAGGGTCTGGAAACACCATATATTTT. Looking up the rest from reference TRBV28 and TRBJ1-3 gives the full variable domain: DVKVTQSSRYLVKRTGEKVFLECVQDMDHENMFWYRQDPGLGLRLIYFSYDVKMKEKGDIPEGYSVSREKKERFSLILESASTNQTSMYLCASSPGTGSGNTIYFGEGSWLTVV.

The sample holds one count of this clone. The chain uses TRBV29-1 and TRBJ2-3; 9 nucleotides line up with TRBD1. V gave up 8 bases and J gave up 8 bases; unmatched junction bases: 14. Germline V gene data show CDR1 as SQVTM and CDR2 as ANQGSEA. This CDR3 comprises 14 residues. The CDR3 DNA sequence: TGCAGCTCGCTGGGGGACAGGGTGGTAGTTACGCAGTATTTT. Protein sequence: CSSLGDRVVVTQYF.

This clone has more than one count but fewer than ten. V is TRBV27 and J is TRBJ2-7; D is uncertain. This CDR3 is 11 amino acids long. Deletions cut 8 bases from V and 6 bases from J, with 11 bases between. CDR1 and CDR2 from the germline V gene are MNHEY and SMNVEV (reference sequence). Here the CDR3 DNA reads TGTGCCAGCGAAAGGTATGGCGAGCAGTACTTC. It is translated as CASERYGEQYF.

This rearrangement joins TRBV7-6 to TRBJ1-3, with D perhaps matching TRBD1 (5 bases). There are 13 residues in the CDR3. Deletions cut 4 bases from V and 10 bases from J, with 14 bases between. Germline loops: CDR1 SGHVS, CDR2 FNYEAQ. The CDR3: CASSSQGGATIYF. In nucleotides, the CDR3 is TGTGCCAGCAGCTCCCAGGGAGGGGCGACCATATATTTT.

This rearrangement joins TRBV29-1 to TRBJ2-7; D not resolved. The germline V gene has CDR1 SQVTM and CDR2 ANQGSEA. The CDR3 spans 15 residues. V dropped 3 bases and J dropped 2 bases, with 17 bases sitting between them. For the CDR3, the DNA is TGCAGCGTTGATGGTACATCACAAGGCGCCTACGAGCAGTACTTC. This encodes CSVDGTSQGAYEQYF.

Here the CDR3 reads CASSVRINQPQHF. The CDR3 bases are TGTGCCAGCAGTGTCCGGATTAATCAGCCCCAGCATTTT. The rearrangement uses TRBV6-1 and TRBJ1-5; D not resolved. Trimming cost V 4 bases and J 4 bases, with 8 bases left between them. Germline V gene sequence: CDR1 MNHNS, CDR2 SASEGT. There are 13 residues in the CDR3.

The chain carries TRBV7-3 and TRBJ2-7; 7 bases align to TRBD1. This CDR3 is built from 14 residues. Germline values: CDR1 SGHTA, CDR2 FQGTGA. V was clipped by 1 base and J by 5 bases; unmatched bases: 5. In DNA, the CDR3 is TGTGCCAGCAGCTTAAGAGGGACAGTCGACGAGCAGTACTTC. This encodes CASSLRGTVDEQYF.